This TCR beta chain was sequenced in a study of blood T cell repertoires in COVID-19. Study in general: Nucleic acid was either cDNA or gDNA, and it came from T cells, B-cell-depleted T cells, or PBMCs.

The assay was immunoSEQ multiplex PCR, and TCRdb's table has in-frame clones only and misses some. The sample lists around 63,000 clones, roughly 85% occurring once. CDR3 length: 16 residues. J gave up 3 bases and V 2 bases, and 3 bases lay outside the gene matches. CDR1 is LGHDT, CDR2 YNNKEL, per germline (reference sequence). The chain uses TRBV3-1 (or the pseudogene TRBV3-2) and TRBJ2-3, with TRBD2 matching over 12 bases. The sequencing input was peripheral blood. The source of this sequence is a woman of 80 years or more with acute or convalescent COVID-19. The CDR3 bases are TGTGCCAGCAGCCAATTGACTAGCGGGGGTACAGATACGCAGTATTTT. Protein: CASSQLTSGGTDTQYF.